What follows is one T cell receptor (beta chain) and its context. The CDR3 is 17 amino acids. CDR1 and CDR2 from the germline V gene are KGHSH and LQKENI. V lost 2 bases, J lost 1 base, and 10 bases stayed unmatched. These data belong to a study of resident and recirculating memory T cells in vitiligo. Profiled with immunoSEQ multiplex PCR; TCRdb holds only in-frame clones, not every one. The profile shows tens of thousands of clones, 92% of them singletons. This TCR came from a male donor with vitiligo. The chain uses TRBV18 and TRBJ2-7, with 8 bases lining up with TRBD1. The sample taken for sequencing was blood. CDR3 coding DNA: TGTGCCAGCTCACCAGGGACAGGCGAATCTTATTCCTACGAGCAGTACTTC. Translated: CASSPGTGESYSYEQYF.